A single sample gave rise to the 32 T cell receptor beta chains below, sequenced in a study of immune heterogeneity within non-small cell lung tumors. Multiplex PCR amplified the TCR beta CDR3 region. Its first round ran for around 10 cycles with 32 V and 13 J primers. TCRdb used MiXCR to reprocess the multiplex PCR reads, holding one entry per CDR3 protein. The sample consists of about 15,000 distinct CDR3 sequences, 25% to 35% of them appearing once. Bulk tumor genomic DNA, 450 to 750 ng per sample, was the template. Primary tumors were biopsied several times each, far apart, intraoperatively. Patients underwent curative surgery for non-small cell lung cancer (untreated and newly diagnosed). Sequencing used lung tumor tissue. The receptors shown here come from a man aged 35-49 years with non-small cell lung cancer.

On this clonotype itself: A much bigger clone sits one base away, suggesting this may be a read error. This rearrangement joins TRBV6-2 or TRBV6-3 to TRBJ1-1; TRBD1 aligns across 8 bases. V trimming: 4 bases; J trimming: 5 bases; junction bases outside the gene matches: 12. The V gene's germline CDR1 is MNHEY and CDR2 SVGEGT. The CDR3 has 16 amino acids. The CDR3 spells CASSSQGAGVRTEAFF. The DNA for the CDR3 is TGTGCCAGCAGTTCCCAGGGGGCCGGGGTTAGGACTGAAGCTTTCTTT.

The chain joins TRBV7-3 to TRBJ2-7; 7 positions agree with TRBD1. The ends lost 5 bases at V and 4 bases at J; junction bases unmatched: 5. The CDR3 has 13 amino acids. Germline values: CDR1 SGHTA, CDR2 FQGTGA. The CDR3 DNA sequence: TGTGCCAGCAGCCCCACAGGGGAATACGAGCAGTACTTC. It encodes CASSPTGEYEQYF.

With regard to this clonotype: A read error may explain this, as a much larger clone is one base away. V and J are TRBV11-3 and TRBJ2-1; 8 nucleotides match TRBD2. The CDR3 runs to 15 residues. Germline loops: CDR1 SGHNT, CDR2 YENEEA. J was trimmed by 4 bases and V by 7 bases; bases with no gene match: 9. The CDR3 is CASIPIAGSYNEQFF. The CDR3 DNA reads TGTGCCAGCATCCCGATAGCGGGATCGTACAATGAGCAGTTCTTC.

A word on this clonotype: Given a much more abundant clone one base away, this may be a read error. This chain uses TRBV6-2 or TRBV6-3 with TRBJ2-1; 10 bases align to TRBD2. Germline-derived CDR1 and CDR2 are MNHEY and SVGEGT. CDR3 length equals 14 residues. CDR3 bases: TGTGCCAGCAGTTACTCCCCTCTAGCGGGAGACTCGATCTTC. Amino acids: CASSYSPLAGDSIF.

A word on this clonotype: A read error is possible here, since a much larger clone lies one base away. The genes are TRBV7-9 and TRBJ1-5; D ambiguous. The CDR3 sequence is 12 residues long. Germline CDR1 SEHNR, CDR2 FQNEAQ (reference sequence). The CDR3 loop reads CGSSLGYQPQHF. The CDR3 DNA follows: TGTGGCAGCAGCTTAGGGTATCAGCCCCAGCATTTT. The whole variable domain, filled in from reference TRBV7-9 and TRBJ1-5, reads DTGVSQNPRHKITKRGQNVTFRCDPISEHNRLYWYRQTLGQGPEFLTYFQNEAQLEKSRLLSDRFSAERPKGSFSTLEIQRTEQGDSAMYLCGSSLGYQPQHFGDGTRLSIL.

This clonotype was counted only a few times. The chain uses TRBV6-1 and TRBJ1-4; TRBD1 matches at 9 bases. The CDR3 has 15 amino acids. The germline CDR1 and CDR2 sequences are MNHNS and SASEGT. Trimming at V came to 4 bases and at J to 4 bases, leaving 4 bases not matched to a gene. The CDR3 nucleotides are TGTGCCAGCAGTGGGGGACAGGGTAATAATGAAAAACTGTTTTTT. Translated: CASSGGQGNNEKLFF.

With regard to this clonotype: A read error may be the cause here, since a much bigger clone is one base away. The chain employs TRBV27 and TRBJ2-1; 7 nucleotides line up with TRBD1. The CDR3 spans 16 residues. Germline V lookup: CDR1 MNHEY, CDR2 SMNVEV (reference sequence). V dropped 5 bases and J dropped 3; count of bases not matched to a gene: 10. The CDR3 DNA is TGTGCCAGCAGTCCAAGGACAGGATGTAACTACAATGAGCAGTTCTTC. This encodes CASSPRTGCNYNEQFF.

This clonotype is classed as medium-sized (0.01 to 0.1%). V gene TRBV25-1 combines with J gene TRBJ1-1; D is possibly TRBD1 (6 bases). Germline CDR1 MGHDK, CDR2 SYGVNS. The CDR3 is 12 amino acids. Between the trimmed V and J ends, which lost 8 bases and 3 bases, there was a span of 10 bases. The CDR3 bases are TGTGCCAGCGGCGGACAGTACACTGAAGCTTTCTTT. Its translation: CASGGQYTEAFF.

This clonotype occurred many times. This chain links TRBV10-3 with TRBJ1-5; possible D gene TRBD1, 5 bases. CDR3 length: 16 residues. V lost 2 bases to trimming and J lost 3 bases, with 14 bases between them. CDR1 and CDR2 from the germline V gene are ENHRY and SYGVKD. CDR3 DNA sequence: TGTGCCATCAGTGAGAGACGGGGCAGGGACAATCAGCCCCAGCATTTT. This translates into CAISERRGRDNQPQHF.

On this clonotype itself: A much larger clone lies one base from this, so it may be a read error. The chain employs TRBV7-2 and TRBJ2-7; tentative D call: TRBD1 (5 bases). V was trimmed by 7 bases and J by 0 bases, leaving 16 bases between them. Germline lookup yields CDR1 SGHTA and CDR2 FQGNSA. CDR3 length equals 15 residues. The CDR3 DNA reads as TGTGCCAGCAACCTGAGACAGACCCCCTCCTACGAGCAGTACTTC. Translating it yields CASNLRQTPSYEQYF.

This clonotype has just one count. This may be a read error, as it is one base from a much larger clone. Since no conserved phenylalanine or tryptophan closes the CDR3, a read error is the likely cause. The chain is built from TRBV12-3 or TRBV12-4 and TRBJ1-1, with 7 nucleotides matching TRBD1. The V and J ends lost 4 bases and 6 bases, in that order; junction bases with no gene match: 8. The CDR3 totals 14 residues. CDR3 in DNA: TGTGCCAGCAGTTCGGGACAGACAAGTGCTGAAGCTTTCTCT. As protein: CASSSGQTSAEAFS.

This clonotype was recorded at least ten times. The junction differs from germline at one of its ends, possibly a read error. The CDR3 here is CASSVALARAAVVF. The DNA for the CDR3 is TGTGCCAGCAGCGTAGCCTTAGCGAGGGCAGCTGTTGTCTTC. The chain carries TRBV9 and TRBJ2-1; TRBD2 might be the D (5 bases). This CDR3 contains 14 residues. Germline V gene data show CDR1 as SGDLS and CDR2 as YYNGEE.

A word on this clonotype: This may arise from a read error, as a much more abundant clone is one base away. This chain joins TRBV12-3 or TRBV12-4 and TRBJ2-7; maybe TRBD2 (6 bases). This CDR3 is built from 13 residues. V lost 0 bases and J lost 10, with 13 bases in between. The CDR3 loop reads CASSLATRGDQYF. The CDR3 DNA is TGTGCCAGCAGTTTAGCGACTAGGGGTGATCAGTACTTC.

Comments on this clonotype: In this CDR3 the conserved last residue, phenylalanine or tryptophan, is missing, so a read error is likely. This chain connects TRBV18 to TRBJ1-2; D is ambiguous. CDR3 length equals 14 residues. CDR1 is KGHSH, CDR2 LQKENI, per germline. V was cut by 1 base and J by 4 bases, with 10 bases left in between. In DNA, the CDR3 is TGTGCCAGCTCACCACGGCAGGACGGCTATGGCTACACCTCC. This sequence encodes CASSPRQDGYGYTS.

Note on this clonotype: Relative to the germline gene, one junction end is altered; a read error may explain this. The chain carries TRBV6-4 and TRBJ1-1, with unresolved D. Germline loops: CDR1 MRHNA, CDR2 SNTAGT. CDR3 length: 14 amino acids. CDR3 sequence (DNA): TGTGCCAGCCGCGTTAGGGTGGGGTACACTGAATCTTTCTTT. Translation: CASRVRVGYTESFF.

By share, this clonotype counts as medium-sized (0.01 to 0.1%). The rearrangement uses TRBV7-2 and TRBJ2-7, with TRBD2 matching over 11 bases. Germline CDR1 and CDR2: SGHTA and FQGNSA. The CDR3 sequence is 14 residues long. V was clipped by 5 bases and J by 6 bases; unmatched bases: 6. The CDR3 loop is CASSPGLAAGEQYF. The CDR3, as DNA: TGTGCCAGCAGCCCGGGACTAGCGGCTGGCGAGCAGTACTTC. Based on the CDR3 plus reference TRBV7-2 and TRBJ2-7, the full variable domain is GAGVSQSPSNKVTEKGKDVELRCDPISGHTALYWYRQSLGQGLEFLIYFQGNSAPDKSGLPSDRFSAERTGGSVSTLTIQRTQQEDSAVYLCASSPGLAAGEQYFGPGTRLTVT.

This chain connects TRBV5-5 to TRBJ2-7; D ambiguous. CDR3 size: 13 residues. The V end lost 4 bases, the J end lost 3 bases, and 11 bases lay between the germline ends. Germline V gives CDR1 SGHKS, CDR2 YYEKEE (reference sequence). In DNA form, the CDR3 reads TGTGCCAGCAGCCAGGACGTTTTCTACGAGCAGTACTTC. Residues: CASSQDVFYEQYF.

The chain is built from TRBV5-6 and TRBJ2-4, with 9 positions matching TRBD1. Germline loops: CDR1 SGHDT, CDR2 YYEEEE. The CDR3 has 16 residues. Trimming removed 1 base from V and 8 bases from J; junction bases left unmatched: 10. CDR3 loop: CASSLKGQGVFDIQYF. The CDR3 DNA reads as TGTGCCAGCAGCTTGAAGGGACAGGGCGTTTTTGACATTCAGTACTTC.

The rearrangement links TRBV5-1 to TRBJ2-2; D not resolved. Germline CDR1 is SGHRS and CDR2 is YFSETQ. V lost 0 bases and J 4 bases, leaving 10 bases between the germline ends. The CDR3 extends over 15 amino acids. The CDR3 spells CASSLDGPLTGELFF. CDR3 bases: TGCGCCAGCAGCTTGGACGGACCACTCACCGGGGAGCTGTTTTTT.

This clonotype has more than one count but fewer than ten. This chain links TRBV12-3 or TRBV12-4 with TRBJ2-3, with D tentatively TRBD1 (5 bases). The V and J ends lost 3 bases and 5 bases respectively, with 6 bases between them. The CDR3 loop spans 12 amino acids. CDR3 coding DNA: TGTGCCAGCAGTTTGCAGGGAGATACGCAGTATTTT. Its protein is CASSLQGDTQYF.

In its sample, this clonotype was seen many times. This sequence joins TRBV6-5 and TRBJ1-5; D possibly corresponds to TRBD1 (6 bases). Germline V CDR1 and CDR2: MNHEY, SVGAGI. Trimming shortened V by 2 bases and J by 7 bases, and 15 bases separated the two germline ends. The CDR3 sequence is 15 residues long. The CDR3 reads CASSYLSGVNQPQHF. The DNA for the CDR3 is TGTGCCAGCAGTTACCTTTCAGGGGTTAACCAGCCCCAGCATTTT.

V usage is TRBV19 and J usage is TRBJ2-3; D unresolved. The ends were cut back, 0 bases at V and 4 bases at J, with 17 bases in the middle. This CDR3 comprises 17 residues. CDR1 LNHDA and CDR2 SQIVND come from the germline V gene (reference sequence). The DNA for the CDR3 is TGTGCCAGTAGTATAGATCCATATCCGAGAGGAGCAGATACGCAGTATTTT. Translation: CASSIDPYPRGADTQYF. The variable domain in full, with the rest retrieved from reference TRBV19 and TRBJ2-3, is DGGITQSPKYLFRKEGQNVTLSCEQNLNHDAMYWYRQDPGQGLRLIYYSQIVNDFQKGDIAEGYSVSREKKESFPLTVTSAQKNPTAFYLCASSIDPYPRGADTQYFGPGTRLTVL.

The CDR3 coding sequence is TGCAGCGTTGAAGATGGGAGGGGGCAGGGCTACACCTTC. Encoded protein: CSVEDGRGQGYTF. V gene TRBV29-1 combines with J gene TRBJ1-2, with 7 nucleotides matching TRBD1. CDR1 and CDR2 (germline): SQVTM, ANQGSEA. The V and J ends lost 0 bases and 8 bases, in that order; junction bases with no gene match: 6. This CDR3 is 13 amino acids long.

This clonotype was found a few times. This chain joins TRBV6-1 and TRBJ2-1; 12 bases line up with TRBD2. The CDR3 is 18 amino acids. Germline V CDR1 and CDR2: MNHNS, SASEGT. With V trimmed by 5 bases and J by 0 bases, 8 bases remained unmatched. The chain's CDR3 is CASSKRLAGVNSYNEQFF. The CDR3 DNA reads as TGTGCCAGCAGTAAGAGACTAGCGGGAGTCAACTCCTACAATGAGCAGTTCTTC.

This clonotype was seen a handful of times. The V call is TRBV7-3, the J call TRBJ2-2, with D possibly being TRBD2 (5 bases). The CDR3 is 16 residues long. The V gene lost 5 bases and the J gene lost 4 bases, with 17 bases spanning the gap. Germline CDR1 is SGHTA and CDR2 is FQGTGA. This CDR3 reads CASSPRRGPGTGELFF. The CDR3 DNA reads TGTGCCAGCAGCCCTCGGAGAGGGCCCGGCACCGGGGAGCTGTTTTTT.

This clonotype showed up many times. The V and J genes are TRBV14 and TRBJ2-1; 11 positions agree with TRBD2. The CDR3 contains 17 residues. With 4 bases clipped from V and 5 bases from J, the junction kept 10 bases outside the gene matches. Germline lookup yields CDR1 SGHDN and CDR2 FVKESK. The CDR3 DNA reads as TGTGCCAGCAGCCCCTTGGCCCGACTAGCGGGGAACAATGAGCAGTTCTTC. Translating gives CASSPLARLAGNNEQFF.

This clonotype was counted only a few times. The chain employs TRBV5-4 and TRBJ2-7, with TRBD1 as a possible D gene (6 bases). Per germline, CDR1 SGHNT and CDR2 YYREEE (reference sequence). V was cut by 2 bases and J by 7 bases, with 16 bases left in between. CDR3 length: 14 residues. CDR3 DNA: TGTGCCAGCAGCTTAATACAGGGAAAAGAGGAGCAGTACTTC. Encoded protein: CASSLIQGKEEQYF. Complete variable domain (other parts from reference TRBV5-4 and TRBJ2-7): ETGVTQSPTHLIKTRGQQVTLRCSSQSGHNTVSWYQQALGQGPQFIFQYYREEENGRGNFPPRFSGLQFPNYSSELNVNALELDDSALYLCASSLIQGKEEQYFGPGTRLTVT.

In regard to this clonotype: This may come from a read error, since a much larger clone is one base off. V gene TRBV12-3 or TRBV12-4 combines with J gene TRBJ2-7; D possibly corresponds to TRBD1 (5 bases). The CDR3 covers 13 residues. CDR3 protein: CARSFRQTYEQYF. CDR3 nucleotide sequence: TGTGCCAGGAGTTTTAGACAGACCTACGAGCAGTACTTC.

This clonotype was found many times. The chain carries TRBV12-3 or TRBV12-4 and TRBJ2-3; 10 bases are a match to TRBD2. V lost 7 bases to trimming and J lost 4 bases; unmatched junction nucleotides: 8. The CDR3 loop spans 15 amino acids. The CDR3 spells CASNPSGRGADTQYF. The CDR3 coding sequence is TGTGCCAGCAATCCTAGCGGGAGAGGGGCAGATACGCAGTATTTT.

Regarding this clonotype: This could be a read error, since a much larger clone is one nucleotide away. The chain combines TRBV7-3 with TRBJ2-3, with TRBD1 matching over 8 bases. The CDR3 covers 15 residues. V trimming: 6 bases; J trimming: 0 bases; junction bases outside the gene matches: 5. Germline V lookup: CDR1 SGHTA, CDR2 FQGTGA. The CDR3 loop is CASRATGGSTDTQYF. The CDR3, as DNA: TGTGCCAGCAGGGCCACAGGGGGGAGCACAGATACGCAGTATTTT.

A remark on this clonotype: A much larger clonotype is one base distant, so this may be a read error. The rearrangement uses TRBV20-1 and TRBJ1-1; 9 bases match TRBD1. V lost 7 bases to trimming and J lost 6 bases; unmatched junction nucleotides: 6. CDR1 is DFQATT, CDR2 SNEGSKA, per germline (reference sequence). This CDR3 has 12 residues. CDR3: CSVRDRVAEAFF. The CDR3 region has the DNA TGCAGTGTGCGGGACAGGGTGGCTGAAGCTTTCTTT.

This clonotype came up a few times. The V and J genes are TRBV5-6 and TRBJ1-3, with D unresolved. V was cut by 3 bases and J by 0 bases, with 19 bases left in between. The CDR3 extends over 18 amino acids. Per germline, CDR1 SGHDT and CDR2 YYEEEE. CDR3 residues: CASSSPRGPPISGNTIYF. The CDR3, as DNA: TGTGCCAGCAGCTCCCCCCGCGGACCCCCGATCTCTGGAAACACCATATATTTT.